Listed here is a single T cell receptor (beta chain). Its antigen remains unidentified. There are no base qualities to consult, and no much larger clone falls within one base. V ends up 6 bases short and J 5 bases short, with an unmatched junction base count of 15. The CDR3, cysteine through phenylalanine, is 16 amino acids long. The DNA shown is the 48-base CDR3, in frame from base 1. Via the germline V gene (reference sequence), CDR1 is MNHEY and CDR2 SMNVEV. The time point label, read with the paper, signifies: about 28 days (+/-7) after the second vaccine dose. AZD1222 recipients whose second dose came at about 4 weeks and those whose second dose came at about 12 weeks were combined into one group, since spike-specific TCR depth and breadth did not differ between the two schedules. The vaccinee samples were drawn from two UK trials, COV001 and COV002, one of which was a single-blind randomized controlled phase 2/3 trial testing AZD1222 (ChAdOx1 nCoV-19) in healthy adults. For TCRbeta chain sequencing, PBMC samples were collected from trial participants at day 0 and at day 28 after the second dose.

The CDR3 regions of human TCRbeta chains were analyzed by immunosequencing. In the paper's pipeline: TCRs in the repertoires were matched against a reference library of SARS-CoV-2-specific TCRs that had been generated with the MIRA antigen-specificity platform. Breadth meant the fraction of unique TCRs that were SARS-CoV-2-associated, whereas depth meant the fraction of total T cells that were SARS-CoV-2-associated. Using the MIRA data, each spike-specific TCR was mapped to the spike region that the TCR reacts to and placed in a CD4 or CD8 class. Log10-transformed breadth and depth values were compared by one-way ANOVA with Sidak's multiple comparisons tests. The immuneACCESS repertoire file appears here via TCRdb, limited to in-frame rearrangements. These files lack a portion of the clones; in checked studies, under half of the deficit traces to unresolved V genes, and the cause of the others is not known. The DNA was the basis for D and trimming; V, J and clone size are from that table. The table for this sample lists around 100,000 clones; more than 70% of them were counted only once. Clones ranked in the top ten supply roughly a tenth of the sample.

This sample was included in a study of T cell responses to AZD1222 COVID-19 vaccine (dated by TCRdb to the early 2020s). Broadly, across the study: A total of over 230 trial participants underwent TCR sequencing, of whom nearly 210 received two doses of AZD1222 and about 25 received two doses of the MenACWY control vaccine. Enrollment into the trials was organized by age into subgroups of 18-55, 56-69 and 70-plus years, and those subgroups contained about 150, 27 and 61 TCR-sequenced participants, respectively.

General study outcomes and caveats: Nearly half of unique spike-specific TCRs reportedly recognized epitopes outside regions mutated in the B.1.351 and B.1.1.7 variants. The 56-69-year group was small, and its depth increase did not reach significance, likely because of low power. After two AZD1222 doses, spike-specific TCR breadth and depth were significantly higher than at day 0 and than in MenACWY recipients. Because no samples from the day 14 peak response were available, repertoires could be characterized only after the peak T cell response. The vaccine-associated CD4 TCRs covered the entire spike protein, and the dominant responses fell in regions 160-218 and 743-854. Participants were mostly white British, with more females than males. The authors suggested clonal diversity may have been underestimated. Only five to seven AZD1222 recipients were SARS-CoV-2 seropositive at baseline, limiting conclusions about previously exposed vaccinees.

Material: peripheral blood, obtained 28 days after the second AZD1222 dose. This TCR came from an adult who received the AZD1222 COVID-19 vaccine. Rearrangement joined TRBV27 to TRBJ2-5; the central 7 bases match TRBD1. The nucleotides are TGTGCCAGCAGCCTCTCTCGGGACAGAATAGCGGAGACCCAGTACTTC. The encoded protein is CASSLSRDRIAETQYF.